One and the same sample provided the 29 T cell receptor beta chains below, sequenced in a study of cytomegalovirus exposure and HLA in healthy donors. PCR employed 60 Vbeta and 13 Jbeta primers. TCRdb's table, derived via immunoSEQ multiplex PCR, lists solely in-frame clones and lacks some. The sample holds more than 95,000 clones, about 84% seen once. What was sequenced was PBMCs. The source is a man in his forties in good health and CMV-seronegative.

CDR3 sequence (DNA): TGTGCCATCAGTGACGGGACAGGGGGCTTGGAGACCCAGTACTTC. It is translated as CAISDGTGGLETQYF. The rearrangement uses TRBV10-3 and TRBJ2-5; TRBD1 agrees at 12 bases. J was trimmed by 5 bases and V by 3 bases; bases with no gene match: 4. Germline-derived CDR1 and CDR2 are ENHRY and SYGVKD. The CDR3 is 15 residues long.

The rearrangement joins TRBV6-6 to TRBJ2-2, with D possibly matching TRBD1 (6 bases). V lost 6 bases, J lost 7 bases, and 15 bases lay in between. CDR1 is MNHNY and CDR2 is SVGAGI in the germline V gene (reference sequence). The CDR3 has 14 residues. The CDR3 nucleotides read TGTGCCAGCAGAGACAGGCCTATTAGCGGGGAGCTGTTTTTT. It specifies CASRDRPISGELFF.

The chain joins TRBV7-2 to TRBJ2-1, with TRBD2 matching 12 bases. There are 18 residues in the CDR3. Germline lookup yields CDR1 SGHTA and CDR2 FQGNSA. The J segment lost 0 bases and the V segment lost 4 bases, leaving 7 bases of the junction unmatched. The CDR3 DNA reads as TGTGCCAGCAGCTGGTCGACTAGCGGGGGAAGCTCCTACAATGAGCAGTTCTTC. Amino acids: CASSWSTSGGSSYNEQFF.

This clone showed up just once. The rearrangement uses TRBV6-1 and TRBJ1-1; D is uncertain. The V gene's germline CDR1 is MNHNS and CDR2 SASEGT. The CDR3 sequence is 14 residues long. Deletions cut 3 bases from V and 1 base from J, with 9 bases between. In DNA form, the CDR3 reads TGTGCCAGCAGTGATCGGCGGGCGAACACTGAAGCTTTCTTT. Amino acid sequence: CASSDRRANTEAFF.

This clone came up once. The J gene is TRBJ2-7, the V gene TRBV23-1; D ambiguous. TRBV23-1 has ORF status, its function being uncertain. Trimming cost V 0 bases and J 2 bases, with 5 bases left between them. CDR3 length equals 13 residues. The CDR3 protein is CASSQSFTYEQYF. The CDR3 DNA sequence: TGCGCCAGCAGTCAATCATTTACCTACGAGCAGTACTTC.

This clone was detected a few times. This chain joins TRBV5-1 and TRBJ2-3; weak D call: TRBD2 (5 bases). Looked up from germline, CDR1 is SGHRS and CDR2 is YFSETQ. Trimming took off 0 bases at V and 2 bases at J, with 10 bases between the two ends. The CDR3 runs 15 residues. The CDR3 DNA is TGCGCCAGCAGCTTGGAGTCCGGGAACACAGATACGCAGTATTTT. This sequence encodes CASSLESGNTDTQYF.

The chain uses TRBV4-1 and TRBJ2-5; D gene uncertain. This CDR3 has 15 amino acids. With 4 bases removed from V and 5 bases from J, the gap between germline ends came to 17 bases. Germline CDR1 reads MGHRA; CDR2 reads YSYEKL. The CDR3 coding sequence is TGCGCCAGCAGCCTCCGTCAGTCTGTGTTCGAGACCCAGTACTTC. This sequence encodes CASSLRQSVFETQYF.

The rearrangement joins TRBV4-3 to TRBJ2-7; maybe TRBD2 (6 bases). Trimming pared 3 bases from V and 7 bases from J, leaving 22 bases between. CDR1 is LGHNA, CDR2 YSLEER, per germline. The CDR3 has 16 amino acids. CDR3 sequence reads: CASSQGGDADPGEQYF. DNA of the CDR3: TGCGCCAGCAGCCAGGGGGGAGACGCGGACCCCGGAGAGCAGTACTTC.

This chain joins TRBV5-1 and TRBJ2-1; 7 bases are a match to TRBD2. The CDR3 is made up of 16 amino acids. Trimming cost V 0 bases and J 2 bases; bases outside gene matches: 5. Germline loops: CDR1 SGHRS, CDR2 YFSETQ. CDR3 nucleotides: TGCGCCAGCAGCTTGGGTCTTGCGGGGGCCTACAATGAGCAGTTCTTC. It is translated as CASSLGLAGAYNEQFF.

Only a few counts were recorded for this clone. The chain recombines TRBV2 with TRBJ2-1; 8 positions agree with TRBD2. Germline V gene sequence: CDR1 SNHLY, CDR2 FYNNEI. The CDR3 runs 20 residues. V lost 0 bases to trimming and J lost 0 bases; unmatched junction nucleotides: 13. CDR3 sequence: CASSEARAGGLMSSYNEQFF. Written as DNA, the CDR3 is TGTGCCAGCAGTGAAGCGAGGGCGGGGGGACTAATGAGCTCCTACAATGAGCAGTTCTTC.

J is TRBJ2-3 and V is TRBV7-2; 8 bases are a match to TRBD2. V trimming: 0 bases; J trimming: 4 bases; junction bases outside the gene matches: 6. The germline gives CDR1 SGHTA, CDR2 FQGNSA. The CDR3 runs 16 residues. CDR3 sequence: CASSLAGRGGADTQYF. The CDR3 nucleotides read TGTGCCAGCAGCTTAGCGGGTCGGGGGGGAGCAGATACGCAGTATTTT.

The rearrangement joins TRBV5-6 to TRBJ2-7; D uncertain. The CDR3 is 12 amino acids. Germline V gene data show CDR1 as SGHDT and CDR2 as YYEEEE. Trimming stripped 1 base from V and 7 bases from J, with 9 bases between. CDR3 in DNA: TGTGCCAGCAGCTTGTCTGTGGCAGAGCAGTACTTC. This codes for CASSLSVAEQYF.

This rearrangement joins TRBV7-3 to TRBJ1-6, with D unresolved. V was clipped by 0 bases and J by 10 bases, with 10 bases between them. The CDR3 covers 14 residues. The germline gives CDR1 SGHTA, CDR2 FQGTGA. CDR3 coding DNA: TGTGCCAGCAGCTTAACGAGGGCTAAATCACCCCTCCACTTT. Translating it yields CASSLTRAKSPLHF.

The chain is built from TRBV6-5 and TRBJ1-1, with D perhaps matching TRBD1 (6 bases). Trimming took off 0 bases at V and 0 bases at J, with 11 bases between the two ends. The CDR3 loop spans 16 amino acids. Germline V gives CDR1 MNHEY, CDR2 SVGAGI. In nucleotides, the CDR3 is TGTGCCAGCAGTTACTCGACAGGACGAATGAACACTGAAGCTTTCTTT. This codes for CASSYSTGRMNTEAFF.

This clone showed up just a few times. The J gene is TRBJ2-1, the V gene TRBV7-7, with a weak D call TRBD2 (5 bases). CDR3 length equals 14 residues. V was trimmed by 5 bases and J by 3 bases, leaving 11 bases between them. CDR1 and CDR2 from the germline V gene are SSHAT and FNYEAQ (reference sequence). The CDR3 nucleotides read TGTGCCAGCAGCACCGACGGGAACTACAATGAGCAGTTCTTC. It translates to CASSTDGNYNEQFF.

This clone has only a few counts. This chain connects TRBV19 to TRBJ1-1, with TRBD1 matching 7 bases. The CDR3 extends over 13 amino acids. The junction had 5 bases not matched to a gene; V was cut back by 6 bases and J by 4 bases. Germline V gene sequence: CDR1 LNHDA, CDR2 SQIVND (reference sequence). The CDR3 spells CASRRQGFTEAFF. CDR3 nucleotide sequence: TGTGCCAGTAGGAGACAGGGTTTCACTGAAGCTTTCTTT. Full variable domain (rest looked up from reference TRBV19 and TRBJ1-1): DGGITQSPKYLFRKEGQNVTLSCEQNLNHDAMYWYRQDPGQGLRLIYYSQIVNDFQKGDIAEGYSVSREKKESFPLTVTSAQKNPTAFYLCASRRQGFTEAFFGQGTRLTVV.

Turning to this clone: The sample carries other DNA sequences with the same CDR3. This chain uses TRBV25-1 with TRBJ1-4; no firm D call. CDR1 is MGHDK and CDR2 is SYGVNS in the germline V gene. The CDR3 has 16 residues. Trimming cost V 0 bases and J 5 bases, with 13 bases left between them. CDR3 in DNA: TGTGCCAGCAGTGAATATCGAGGTCATCCCAATGAAAAACTGTTTTTT. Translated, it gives CASSEYRGHPNEKLFF.

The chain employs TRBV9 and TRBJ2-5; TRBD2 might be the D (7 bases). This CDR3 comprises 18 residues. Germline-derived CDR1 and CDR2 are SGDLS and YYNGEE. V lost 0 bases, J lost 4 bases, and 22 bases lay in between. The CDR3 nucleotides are TGTGCCAGCAGCGTAGGCTCGAGGGGGGGCATTTCGGTAGAGACCCAGTACTTC. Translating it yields CASSVGSRGGISVETQYF.

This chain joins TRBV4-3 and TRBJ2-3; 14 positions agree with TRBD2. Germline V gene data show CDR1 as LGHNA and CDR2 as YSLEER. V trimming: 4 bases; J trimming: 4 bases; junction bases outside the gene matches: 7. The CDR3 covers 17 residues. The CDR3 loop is CASSLGLAGAEPDTQYF. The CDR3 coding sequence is TGCGCCAGCAGCCTGGGACTAGCGGGGGCGGAGCCAGATACGCAGTATTTT.

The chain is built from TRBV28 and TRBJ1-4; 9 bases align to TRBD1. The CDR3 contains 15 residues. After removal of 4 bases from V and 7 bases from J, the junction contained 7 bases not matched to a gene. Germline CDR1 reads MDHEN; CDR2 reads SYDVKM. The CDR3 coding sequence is TGTGCCAGCAGTTCCTCTAACAGGGGGCTTGAAAAACTGTTTTTT. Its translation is CASSSSNRGLEKLFF.

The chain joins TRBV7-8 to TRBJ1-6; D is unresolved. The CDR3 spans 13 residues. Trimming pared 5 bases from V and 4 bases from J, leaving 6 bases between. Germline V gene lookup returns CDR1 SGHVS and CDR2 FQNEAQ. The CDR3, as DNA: TGTGCCAGCAGCCCCCAATATAATTCACCCCTCCACTTT. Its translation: CASSPQYNSPLHF.

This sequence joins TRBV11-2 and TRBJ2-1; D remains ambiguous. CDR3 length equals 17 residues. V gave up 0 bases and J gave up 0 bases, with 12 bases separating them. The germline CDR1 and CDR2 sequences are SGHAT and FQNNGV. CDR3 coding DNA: TGTGCCAGCAGCTTAGATCGGAGCCCGAGCTCCTACAATGAGCAGTTCTTC. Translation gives CASSLDRSPSSYNEQFF.

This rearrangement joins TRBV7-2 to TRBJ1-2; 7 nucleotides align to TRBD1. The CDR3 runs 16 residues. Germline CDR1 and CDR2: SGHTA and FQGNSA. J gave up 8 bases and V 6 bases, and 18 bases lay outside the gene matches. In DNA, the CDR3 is TGTGCCAGCAGATACGACAGGGTACCTTATTCGAGGGGCTACACCTTC. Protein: CASRYDRVPYSRGYTF.

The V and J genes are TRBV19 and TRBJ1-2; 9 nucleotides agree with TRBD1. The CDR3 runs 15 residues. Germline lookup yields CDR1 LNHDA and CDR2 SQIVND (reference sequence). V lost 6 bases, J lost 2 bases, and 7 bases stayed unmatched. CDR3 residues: CASSPQGALNYGYTF. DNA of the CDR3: TGTGCCAGTAGCCCACAGGGGGCCCTCAACTATGGCTACACCTTC.

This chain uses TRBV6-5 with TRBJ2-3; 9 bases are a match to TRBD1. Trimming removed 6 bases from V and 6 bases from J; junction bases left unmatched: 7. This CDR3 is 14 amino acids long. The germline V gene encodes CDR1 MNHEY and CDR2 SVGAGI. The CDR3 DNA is TGTGCCAGCAGGACTCGACAGGGGGGGGATACGCAGTATTTT. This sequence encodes CASRTRQGGDTQYF.

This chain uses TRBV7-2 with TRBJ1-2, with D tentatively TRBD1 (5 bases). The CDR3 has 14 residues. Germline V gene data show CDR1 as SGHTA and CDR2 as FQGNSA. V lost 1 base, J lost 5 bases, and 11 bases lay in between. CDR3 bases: TGTGCCAGCAGCTTAGGGCGGGACTATTATGGCTACACCTTC. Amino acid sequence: CASSLGRDYYGYTF.

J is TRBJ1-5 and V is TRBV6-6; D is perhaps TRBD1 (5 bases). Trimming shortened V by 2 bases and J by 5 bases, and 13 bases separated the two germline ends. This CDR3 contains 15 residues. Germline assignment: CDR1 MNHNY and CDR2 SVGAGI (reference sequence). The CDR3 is CASSYIRTGDQPQHF. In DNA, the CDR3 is TGTGCCAGCAGTTACATCAGGACGGGGGATCAGCCCCAGCATTTT.

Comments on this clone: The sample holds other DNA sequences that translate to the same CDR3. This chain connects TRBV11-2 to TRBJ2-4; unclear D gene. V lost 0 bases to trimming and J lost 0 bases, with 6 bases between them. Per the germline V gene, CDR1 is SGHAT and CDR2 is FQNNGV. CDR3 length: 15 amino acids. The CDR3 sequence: CASSLEGLAKNIQYF. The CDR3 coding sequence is TGTGCCAGCAGCTTAGAGGGCCTAGCCAAAAACATTCAGTACTTC. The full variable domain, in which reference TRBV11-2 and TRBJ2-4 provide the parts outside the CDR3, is EAGVAQSPRYKIIEKRQSVAFWCNPISGHATLYWYQQILGQGPKLLIQFQNNGVVDDSQLPKDRFSAERLKGVDSTLKIQPAKLEDSAVYLCASSLEGLAKNIQYFGAGTRLSVL.

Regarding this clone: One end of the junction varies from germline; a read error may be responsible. This chain's CDR3 is CSSSLPSTVGNQPQHF. DNA of the CDR3: TGTTCCAGCAGCCTACCGAGCACGGTTGGCAATCAGCCCCAGCATTTT. The V call is TRBV7-9, the J call TRBJ1-5; no clear D. The CDR3 length is 16 residues. CDR1 and CDR2 (germline): SEHNR, FQNEAQ (reference sequence).